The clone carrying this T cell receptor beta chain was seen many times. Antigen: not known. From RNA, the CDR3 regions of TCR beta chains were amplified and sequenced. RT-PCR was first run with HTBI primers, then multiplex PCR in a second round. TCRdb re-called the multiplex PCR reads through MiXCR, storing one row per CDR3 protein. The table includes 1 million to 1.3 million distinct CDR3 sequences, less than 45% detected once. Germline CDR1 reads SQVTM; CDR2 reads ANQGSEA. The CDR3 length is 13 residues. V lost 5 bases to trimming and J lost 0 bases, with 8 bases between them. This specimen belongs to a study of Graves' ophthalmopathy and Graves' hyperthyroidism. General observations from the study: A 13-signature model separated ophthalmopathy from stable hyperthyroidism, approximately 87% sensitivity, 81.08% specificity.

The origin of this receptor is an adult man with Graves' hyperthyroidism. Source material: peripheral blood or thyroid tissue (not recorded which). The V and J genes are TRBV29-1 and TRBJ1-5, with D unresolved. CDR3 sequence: CSVKGNSNQPQHF. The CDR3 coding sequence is TGCAGCGTTAAGGGAAATAGCAATCAGCCCCAGCATTTT.